The rows below give T cell receptor beta chains drawn from one sample of a study of T cell responses to AZD1222 COVID-19 vaccine. Using immunoSEQ multiplex PCR, the repertoire was profiled, and TCRdb retains in-frame clones only, with some absent. The sample consists of about 93,000 clones, roughly 91% of them appearing once. The sequences come from peripheral blood, collected on day 0 of MenACWY control vaccination. The source of these receptors is an adult in good health. Each CDR3 is given with its conserved first and last residue. Each record gives: D gene, clone size, V gene, J gene, CDR3 protein, CDR3 DNA. D genes are given only for firm matches. Size tells how often a clone was seen (once, few, many) or the class of an expanded clone, and some rows leave it out.

d_gene: .
abundance: .
v_gene: TRBV2
j_gene: TRBJ1-6
CDR3aa: CASRQGSVNSPLHF
CDR3nt: TGTGCCAGCCGGCAGGGTTCAGTCAATTCACCCCTCCACTTT

d_gene: .
abundance: .
v_gene: TRBV28
j_gene: TRBJ2-2
CDR3aa: CASSLGTRAGELFF
CDR3nt: TGTGCCAGCAGTCTCGGGACCCGGGCCGGGGAGCTGTTTTTT

d_gene: TRBD1
abundance: .
v_gene: TRBV11-2
j_gene: TRBJ2-2
CDR3aa: CASSTGASNTGELFF
CDR3nt: TGTGCCAGCAGCACAGGGGCCAGCAACACCGGGGAGCTGTTTTTT

d_gene: .
abundance: .
v_gene: TRBV20-1
j_gene: TRBJ1-1
CDR3aa: CSGIMNTEAFF
CDR3nt: TGCAGTGGAATTATGAACACTGAAGCTTTCTTT

d_gene: .
abundance: .
v_gene: TRBV5-1
j_gene: TRBJ1-4
CDR3aa: CASNPIEVPDEKLFF
CDR3nt: TGCGCCAGCAACCCCATAGAAGTTCCCGATGAAAAACTGTTTTTT

d_gene: .
abundance: .
v_gene: TRBV19
j_gene: TRBJ1-5
CDR3aa: CASSILHHQPGQPQHF
CDR3nt: TGTGCCAGTAGTATACTTCACCATCAGCCCGGACAGCCCCAGCATTTT

d_gene: .
abundance: .
v_gene: TRBV10-3
j_gene: TRBJ1-2
CDR3aa: CAIRDNYGYTF
CDR3nt: TGTGCCATCAGAGACAACTATGGCTACACCTTC

d_gene: .
abundance: .
v_gene: TRBV5-1
j_gene: TRBJ1-2
CDR3aa: CASSLASGSGPYGYTF
CDR3nt: TGCGCCAGCAGCCTGGCGTCTGGGTCAGGGCCCTATGGCTACACCTTC

d_gene: .
abundance: .
v_gene: TRBV4-1
j_gene: TRBJ1-6
CDR3aa: CASSLRRTVDNSPLHF
CDR3nt: TGCGCCAGCAGCCTTAGGAGGACGGTGGATAATTCACCCCTCCACTTT

d_gene: .
abundance: few
v_gene: TRBV12-3/TRBV12-4
j_gene: TRBJ1-1
CDR3aa: CASSPTGHEAFF
CDR3nt: TGTGCCAGCAGCCCTACAGGGCATGAAGCTTTCTTT

d_gene: .
abundance: .
v_gene: TRBV4-3
j_gene: TRBJ1-6
CDR3aa: CASSPSDSQSPLHF
CDR3nt: TGCGCCAGCAGCCCTTCGGACTCCCAATCACCCCTCCACTTT

d_gene: TRBD1
abundance: .
v_gene: TRBV6-2/TRBV6-3
j_gene: TRBJ2-4
CDR3aa: CASSYTGQELNIQYF
CDR3nt: TGTGCCAGCAGTTACACGGGACAGGAATTAAACATTCAGTACTTC

d_gene: .
abundance: .
v_gene: TRBV4-1
j_gene: TRBJ2-2
CDR3aa: CASSQESAHPRFF
CDR3nt: TGCGCCAGCAGCCAAGAAAGTGCCCACCCCCGGTTTTTT

d_gene: .
abundance: .
v_gene: TRBV4-3
j_gene: TRBJ1-3
CDR3aa: CASSRDTGTSGNTIYF
CDR3nt: TGCGCCAGCAGCCGTGACACAGGGACCTCTGGAAACACCATATATTTT

d_gene: .
abundance: .
v_gene: TRBV10-2
j_gene: TRBJ1-1
CDR3aa: CASSGQKNTEAFF
CDR3nt: TGCGCCAGCAGTGGCCAGAAGAACACTGAAGCTTTCTTT

d_gene: .
abundance: .
v_gene: TRBV4-1
j_gene: TRBJ1-1
CDR3aa: CASSGRGGHTEAFF
CDR3nt: TGCGCCAGCAGCGGGAGGGGTGGGCACACTGAAGCTTTCTTT

d_gene: .
abundance: .
v_gene: TRBV10-3
j_gene: TRBJ1-6
CDR3aa: CAISDGGQRYNSPLHF
CDR3nt: TGTGCCATCAGTGATGGGGGTCAGCGGTATAATTCACCCCTCCACTTT

d_gene: .
abundance: once
v_gene: TRBV19
j_gene: TRBJ2-3
CDR3aa: CASSIVGHSSTDTQYF
CDR3nt: TGTGCCAGTAGTATAGTAGGTCATTCTAGCACAGATACGCAGTATTTT

d_gene: TRBD1
abundance: .
v_gene: TRBV28
j_gene: TRBJ2-5
CDR3aa: CASSPGQPRGETQYF
CDR3nt: TGTGCCAGCAGCCCGGGACAGCCCCGCGGGGAGACCCAGTACTTC

d_gene: .
abundance: .
v_gene: TRBV11-3
j_gene: TRBJ2-5
CDR3aa: CASSLGGGHQETQYF
CDR3nt: TGTGCCAGCAGCTTAGGGGGCGGTCATCAAGAGACCCAGTACTTC

d_gene: .
abundance: .
v_gene: TRBV5-6
j_gene: TRBJ1-6
CDR3aa: CASSLAGRVNSPLHF
CDR3nt: TGTGCCAGCAGCTTGGCAGGAAGGGTTAATTCACCCCTCCACTTT

d_gene: .
abundance: .
v_gene: TRBV7-9
j_gene: TRBJ1-4
CDR3aa: CASSAGLTTNEKLFF
CDR3nt: TGTGCCAGCAGCGCGGGACTTACAACTAATGAAAAACTGTTTTTT

d_gene: .
abundance: once
v_gene: TRBV5-1
j_gene: TRBJ2-2
CDR3aa: CASSLGQGSTGELFF
CDR3nt: TGCGCCAGCAGCTTGGGGCAGGGGAGCACCGGGGAGCTGTTTTTT

d_gene: TRBD1
abundance: .
v_gene: TRBV11-2
j_gene: TRBJ2-5
CDR3aa: CASSSGTVQETQYF
CDR3nt: TGTGCCAGCAGCTCGGGGACAGTCCAAGAGACCCAGTACTTC

d_gene: .
abundance: .
v_gene: TRBV9
j_gene: TRBJ2-2
CDR3aa: CASSGLPGELFF
CDR3nt: TGTGCCAGCAGCGGGCTCCCGGGGGAGCTGTTTTTT

d_gene: .
abundance: .
v_gene: TRBV7-9
j_gene: TRBJ1-1
CDR3aa: CASSLGSNTEAFF
CDR3nt: TGTGCCAGCAGCTTAGGGTCGAACACTGAAGCTTTCTTT

d_gene: TRBD2
abundance: .
v_gene: TRBV9
j_gene: TRBJ2-7
CDR3aa: CASSRSGGVYEQYF
CDR3nt: TGTGCCAGCAGCAGAAGCGGGGGGGTCTACGAGCAGTACTTC

d_gene: .
abundance: once
v_gene: TRBV30
j_gene: TRBJ1-2
CDR3aa: CAWRGATNYGYTF
CDR3nt: TGTGCCTGGAGAGGGGCGACGAACTATGGCTACACCTTC

d_gene: .
abundance: .
v_gene: TRBV23-1
j_gene: TRBJ1-3
CDR3aa: CASSQSNSGNTIYF
CDR3nt: TGCGCCAGCAGTCAATCCAACTCTGGAAACACCATATATTTT

d_gene: .
abundance: .
v_gene: TRBV5-4
j_gene: TRBJ2-1
CDR3aa: CASSLAGGGGARNEQFF
CDR3nt: TGTGCCAGCAGCTTGGCCGGTGGAGGGGGGGCCCGGAATGAGCAGTTCTTC

d_gene: .
abundance: .
v_gene: TRBV6-5
j_gene: TRBJ1-5
CDR3aa: CASEQGGRQPQHF
CDR3nt: TGTGCCAGCGAACAGGGAGGGCGCCAGCCCCAGCATTTT

d_gene: TRBD2
abundance: medium-sized
v_gene: TRBV7-9
j_gene: TRBJ2-5
CDR3aa: CASRGVAGGETQYF
CDR3nt: TGTGCCAGCCGCGGGGTAGCGGGGGGAGAGACCCAGTACTTC

d_gene: .
abundance: .
v_gene: TRBV5-6
j_gene: TRBJ2-7
CDR3aa: CASSIPGLTYEQYF
CDR3nt: TGTGCCAGCAGCATACCGGGACTCACCTACGAGCAGTACTTC